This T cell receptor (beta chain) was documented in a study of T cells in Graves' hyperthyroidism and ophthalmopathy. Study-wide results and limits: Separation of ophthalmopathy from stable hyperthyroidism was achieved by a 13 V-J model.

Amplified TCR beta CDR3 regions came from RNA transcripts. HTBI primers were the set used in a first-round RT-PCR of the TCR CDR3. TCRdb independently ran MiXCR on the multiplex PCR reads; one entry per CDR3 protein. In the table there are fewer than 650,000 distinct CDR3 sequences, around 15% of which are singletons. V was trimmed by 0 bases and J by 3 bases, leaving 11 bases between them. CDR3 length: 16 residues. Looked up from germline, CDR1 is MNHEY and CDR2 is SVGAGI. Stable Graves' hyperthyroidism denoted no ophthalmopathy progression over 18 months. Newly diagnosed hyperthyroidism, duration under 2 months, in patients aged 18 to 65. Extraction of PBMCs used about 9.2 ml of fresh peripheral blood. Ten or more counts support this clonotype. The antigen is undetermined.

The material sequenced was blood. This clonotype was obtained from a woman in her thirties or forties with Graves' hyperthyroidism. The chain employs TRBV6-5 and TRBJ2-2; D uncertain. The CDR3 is CASSYSAGEDTGELFF. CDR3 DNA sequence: TGTGCCAGCAGTTACTCAGCCGGAGAGGACACCGGGGAGCTGTTTTTT.